Each of the 23 T cell receptor beta chains below was sequenced from the same sample in a study of post-analysis software for immune sequencing data. Whole-study results and caveats: Higher frequency in patients than in controls was seen for roughly five TRBV segments, with TRBV5-6, TRBV5-1 and TRBV20-1 among them.

Antigens for these TCRs are unknown. TCR beta cDNA libraries included unique molecular identifiers. TCRdb called the PCR reads again in MiXCR, with one record for every CDR3 protein. Of about 500,000 distinct CDR3 sequences in the sample, roughly 45% were seen once. Sequences were obtained from blood. Source of these receptors: a girl aged 5-17 years with multiple sclerosis.

V and J are TRBV27 and TRBJ2-7; no reliable D call. The germline V and J ends were trimmed by 1 base and 1 base, with 5 bases remaining between them. CDR3 size: 13 residues. CDR1 and CDR2 (germline): MNHEY, SMNVEV (reference sequence). The CDR3 bases are TGTGCCAGCAGTTTATGGGGTTCCTACGAGCAGTACTTC. Translated, it gives CASSLWGSYEQYF.

The chain uses TRBV20-1 and TRBJ1-1, with a weak D call TRBD1 (5 bases). The V gene's germline CDR1 is DFQATT and CDR2 SNEGSKA (reference sequence). Between the trimmed V and J ends, which lost 1 base and 0 bases, there was a span of 9 bases. The CDR3 contains 14 residues. This CDR3 reads CSARVGPLNTEAFF. In DNA form, the CDR3 reads TGCAGTGCTAGAGTGGGACCATTGAACACTGAAGCTTTCTTT.

This chain links TRBV20-1 with TRBJ1-5, with D possibly TRBD1 on 6 matching bases. CDR3 size: 16 residues. Germline V gene data show CDR1 as DFQATT and CDR2 as SNEGSKA (reference sequence). V dropped 0 bases and J dropped 11 bases, with 23 bases sitting between them. The CDR3 sequence is CSARDFLTGTQLAQHF. CDR3 nucleotide sequence: TGCAGTGCTAGAGATTTTTTGACAGGTACCCAATTGGCCCAGCATTTT.

This chain links TRBV7-9 with TRBJ2-1; a weak D match, TRBD1 (8 bases). Deletions cut 11 bases from V and 5 bases from J, with 22 bases between. This CDR3 is built from 15 residues. Germline CDR1 and CDR2: SEHNR and FQNEAQ (reference sequence). The CDR3 loop is CAAGEGQALHNEQFF. The CDR3 coding sequence is TGTGCCGCAGGGGAGGGACAGGCACTACACAATGAGCAGTTCTTC. The entire variable domain, with the rest obtained from reference TRBV7-9 and TRBJ2-1, is as follows: DTGVSQNPRHKITKRGQNVTFRCDPISEHNRLYWYRQTLGQGPEFLTYFQNEAQLEKSRLLSDRFSAERPKGSFSTLEIQRTEQGDSAMYLCAAGEGQALHNEQFFGPGTRLTVL.

The CDR3 nucleotides read TGCAGCGTTGAAGATTGGGTGACCGGGACTACCTCTGGGGCCAACGTCCTGACTTTC. Translated, it gives CSVEDWVTGTTSGANVLTF. The chain has TRBV29-1 and TRBJ2-6, with TRBD2 matching over 7 bases. CDR3 length: 19 residues. The germline V gene encodes CDR1 SQVTM and CDR2 ANQGSEA. After removal of 0 bases from V and 0 bases from J, the junction contained 11 bases not matched to a gene.

This clonotype was picked up one time. V usage is TRBV7-3 and J usage is TRBJ2-1; tentative D call: TRBD1 (7 bases). Germline values: CDR1 SGHTA, CDR2 FQGTGA. Between the trimmed V and J ends, which lost 2 bases and 3 bases, there was a span of 11 bases. There are 15 residues in the CDR3. CDR3 nucleotides: TGTGCCAGCAGCTTATCCAGGGGGGACTACAATGAGCAGTTCTTC. Its protein product is CASSLSRGDYNEQFF.

The V call is TRBV29-1, the J call TRBJ1-2; D unclear. CDR3 length: 11 amino acids. Germline V CDR1 and CDR2: SQVTM, ANQGSEA. V was cut by 1 base and J by 4 bases, with 4 bases left in between. The CDR3: CSVEGSYGYTF. The CDR3 bases are TGCAGCGTTGAAGGGTCCTATGGCTACACCTTC.

CDR3 sequence: CSVEDRGAEYEQYF. The CDR3 DNA reads TGCAGCGTTGAAGATCGGGGGGCGGAGTACGAGCAGTACTTC. The V gene is TRBV29-1, the J gene TRBJ2-7, with a tentative D call TRBD2 (7 bases). The germline V gene encodes CDR1 SQVTM and CDR2 ANQGSEA. V lost 0 bases and J 4 bases, leaving 13 bases between the germline ends. There are 14 residues in the CDR3.

This sequence joins TRBV12-3 or TRBV12-4 and TRBJ2-1; 9 bases fit TRBD2. This CDR3 is built from 16 residues. The junction had 9 bases not matched to a gene; V was cut back by 3 bases and J by 6 bases. The CDR3 sequence: CASSFTAGGPFNEQFF. CDR3 DNA sequence: TGTGCCAGCAGTTTCACGGCGGGAGGGCCTTTCAATGAGCAGTTCTTC.

The V call is TRBV5-1, the J call TRBJ2-7; no clear D. The germline CDR1 and CDR2 sequences are SGHRS and YFSETQ. This CDR3 is built from 14 residues. Deletions cut 0 bases from V and 6 bases from J, with 13 bases between. In DNA, the CDR3 is TGCGCCAGCAGCTTGGGCGTCAGCCCAAGCGAGCAGTACTTC. Protein sequence: CASSLGVSPSEQYF.

The chain couples TRBV6-1 to TRBJ2-7; D unclear. Trimming took 3 bases from V and 0 from J, leaving 6 bases between them. Germline V CDR1 and CDR2: MNHNS, SASEGT. This CDR3 has 13 amino acids. CDR3: CASSDSVSYEQYF. The CDR3 bases are TGTGCCAGCAGTGATAGTGTCTCCTACGAGCAGTACTTC.

The chain links TRBV10-3 to TRBJ1-4; 7 bases are shared with TRBD1. From germline, CDR1 is ENHRY and CDR2 SYGVKD. The length of the CDR3 is 14 residues. The ends lost 10 bases at V and 0 bases at J; junction bases unmatched: 5. CDR3 residues: CATRTGPTNEKLFF. The CDR3 nucleotides read TGTGCCACCAGGACAGGCCCAACTAATGAAAAACTGTTTTTT.

J is TRBJ2-5 and V is TRBV7-8; 13 bases map to TRBD2. The V gene's germline CDR1 is SGHVS and CDR2 FQNEAQ. V trimming: 5 bases; J trimming: 4 bases; junction bases outside the gene matches: 7. The CDR3 has 16 amino acids. The CDR3 loop is CASSDRTSGSPETQYF. Written as DNA, the CDR3 is TGTGCCAGCAGCGATCGGACTAGCGGGAGTCCAGAGACCCAGTACTTC.

This clonotype was picked up a small number of times. V usage is TRBV4-2 and J usage is TRBJ2-7, with 14 bases that match TRBD2. CDR3 size: 16 residues. In germline, CDR1 is LGHNA, CDR2 YNFKEQ. Trimming removed 3 bases from V and 0 bases from J; junction bases left unmatched: 1. The CDR3 DNA follows: TGTGCCAGCAGCCAGGGACTAGCGGGAGTCTCCTACGAGCAGTACTTC. This sequence encodes CASSQGLAGVSYEQYF.

V is TRBV11-2 and J is TRBJ2-3; no clear D gene. The germline V and J ends were trimmed by 5 bases and 7 bases, with 7 bases remaining between them. From germline, CDR1 is SGHAT and CDR2 FQNNGV. The CDR3 has 11 residues. CDR3 residues: CASSPQYTQYF. CDR3 coding DNA: TGTGCCAGCAGCCCCCAGTATACGCAGTATTTT.

This clonotype was found a few times. The CDR3 bases are TGCGCCAGCAGCCAAGGGGACGGCATCGGGTCCTCTTTCTTT. Translated: CASSQGDGIGSSFF. This chain uses TRBV4-3 with TRBJ1-1; tentatively, D is TRBD1 (5 bases). Germline V CDR1 and CDR2: LGHNA, YSLEER. The V end lost 1 base, the J end lost 12 bases, and 18 bases lay between the germline ends. CDR3 length: 14 residues.

This clonotype occurred a few times. The chain is built from TRBV7-2 and TRBJ2-7; 10 nucleotides line up with TRBD2. Germline lookup yields CDR1 SGHTA and CDR2 FQGNSA. The trim removed 1 base at V and 4 bases at J, leaving 13 bases unmatched. The CDR3 length is 18 residues. This CDR3 reads CASSLVSGRSGSFYEQYF. For the CDR3, the DNA is TGTGCCAGCAGCTTAGTTAGCGGGAGGTCGGGAAGCTTTTACGAGCAGTACTTC.

This clonotype was seen more than once but under ten times. The gene calls are TRBV28 and TRBJ2-7; D is unresolved. V lost 2 bases, J lost 7 bases, and 3 bases lay in between. Per the germline V gene, CDR1 is MDHEN and CDR2 is SYDVKM. The CDR3 is made up of 10 amino acids. The CDR3 region has the DNA TGTGCCAGCAGTTTAAGGGAGCAGTACTTC. Its protein product is CASSLREQYF.

The V call is TRBV28, the J call TRBJ2-1, with TRBD2 identical over 8 bases. Germline assignment: CDR1 MDHEN and CDR2 SYDVKM. V was clipped by 3 bases and J by 1 base; unmatched bases: 2. The CDR3 has 15 amino acids. CDR3 nucleotide sequence: TGTGCCAGCAGTTTTAGCGGGGCATCCTACAATGAGCAGTTCTTC. Its translation is CASSFSGASYNEQFF.

V gene TRBV11-2 combines with J gene TRBJ1-1; D is perhaps TRBD1 (6 bases). From germline, CDR1 is SGHAT and CDR2 FQNNGV. The CDR3 covers 17 residues. Trimming pared 5 bases from V and 1 base from J, leaving 20 bases between. CDR3 amino acids: CASSQKSLKTGNTEAFF. DNA of the CDR3: TGTGCCAGCAGCCAAAAATCCCTAAAGACAGGGAACACTGAAGCTTTCTTT.

V is TRBV7-8 and J is TRBJ2-7; 9 bases agree with TRBD2. The CDR3 sequence is 12 residues long. CDR1 and CDR2 (germline): SGHVS, FQNEAQ. Unmatched junction bases numbered 3, after V lost 6 bases and J lost 6 bases. Here the CDR3 DNA reads TGTGCCAGCAGGAGCGGGAGGTCCGAGCAGTACTTC. This sequence encodes CASRSGRSEQYF.

The genes are TRBV29-1 and TRBJ2-7; 7 bases are shared with TRBD1. J gave up 1 base and V 6 bases, and 3 bases lay outside the gene matches. Germline V gene data show CDR1 as SQVTM and CDR2 as ANQGSEA. This CDR3 spans 12 amino acids. The CDR3 is CSVGQASYEQYF. As DNA, the CDR3 is TGCAGCGTCGGACAGGCTTCCTACGAGCAGTACTTC.

This rearrangement joins TRBV7-2 to TRBJ2-1; a weak D match, TRBD2 (5 bases). The CDR3 is made up of 15 amino acids. The germline gives CDR1 SGHTA, CDR2 FQGNSA. Trimming removed 4 bases from V and 2 bases from J, with 12 bases in between. The CDR3 region is CASSSRRSPYNEQFF. The CDR3 DNA is TGTGCCAGCAGCTCCCGGAGGAGTCCCTACAATGAGCAGTTCTTC.